The clone carrying this TCR beta chain was detected only a few times. The sample belongs to a study of molecular identifiers for immune sequencing clone quantification. Turning to the study itself: Replicate experiments took RNA from about 20,000 or 100,000 naive CD8 cells, divided it five ways and sequenced four.

The bulk TCR libraries were made with methods described before and with listed TCR primers. MiXCR was run by TCRdb on the PCR reads, yielding one entry per CDR3 protein. The table includes under 350,000 distinct CDR3 sequences, roughly a quarter detected once. This CDR3 spans 14 amino acids. Germline CDR1 is MDHEN and CDR2 is SYDVKM. The V end lost 2 bases, the J end lost 1 base, and 8 bases lay between the germline ends. With 10%, 30% or 50% of RNA, about 17,000 to 1,000,000 naive CD8 T cells were sequenced. The authors gated naive CD8 T cells as CD8+CD4-CCR7+CD45RA+ for sorting. The chain combines TRBV28 with TRBJ2-5; D gene uncertain. The source is a human donor in good health. Some libraries in this study had Jurkat cell RNA spiked in. The sequenced sample consisted of naive CD8+ T cells from blood, with Jurkat cell RNA spiked in. Subset reported: FACS-sorted CD8+CD4-CCR7+CD45RA+ naive T cells. The CDR3 here is CASSLLLTQETQYF. For the CDR3, the DNA is TGTGCCAGCAGTTTACTCCTAACCCAAGAGACCCAGTACTTC.